The sequence of this TCR beta chain was determined in a study of breast tumors, draining lymph nodes, adjacent tissues. The study's findings and limits: Compared with lymph nodes, tumors were less diverse; compared with nontumor tissue, more. That most tumor T cells come from lymph nodes remained unproven.

TCRdb processed the multiplex PCR reads anew with MiXCR; each CDR3 protein has one entry. This table holds around 140,000 distinct CDR3 sequences, 32% found once. The V and J ends lost 4 bases and 10 bases, in that order; junction bases with no gene match: 4. CDR1 is SGHTA, CDR2 FQGNSA, per germline. The CDR3 spans 13 residues. This clonotype was found many times. Its antigen is currently unknown. The lymph nodes were axillary draining lymph nodes from breast cancer patients. The chain is built from TRBV7-2 and TRBJ2-4; TRBD1 aligns across 10 bases. This TCR was sampled from a female donor with breast cancer. Some clones in this sample may be carry-over from other donors' samples. The sample was axillary lymph node tissue. CDR3 protein: CASSSQGQGIQYF. CDR3 coding DNA: TGTGCCAGCAGCTCGCAGGGACAGGGGATTCAGTACTTC.